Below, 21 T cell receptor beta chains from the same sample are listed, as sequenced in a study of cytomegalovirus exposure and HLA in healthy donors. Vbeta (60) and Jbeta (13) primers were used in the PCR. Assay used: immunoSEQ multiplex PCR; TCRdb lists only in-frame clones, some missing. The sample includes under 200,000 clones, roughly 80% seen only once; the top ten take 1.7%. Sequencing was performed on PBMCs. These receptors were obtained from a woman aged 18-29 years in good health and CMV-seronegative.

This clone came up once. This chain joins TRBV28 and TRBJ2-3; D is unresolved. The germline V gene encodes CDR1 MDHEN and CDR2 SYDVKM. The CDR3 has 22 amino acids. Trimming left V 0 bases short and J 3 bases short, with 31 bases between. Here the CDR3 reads CASSLWSPEPGFSAASTDTQYF. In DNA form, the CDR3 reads TGTGCCAGCAGTTTATGGTCCCCCGAACCCGGGTTTTCAGCAGCTTCAACAGATACGCAGTATTTT.

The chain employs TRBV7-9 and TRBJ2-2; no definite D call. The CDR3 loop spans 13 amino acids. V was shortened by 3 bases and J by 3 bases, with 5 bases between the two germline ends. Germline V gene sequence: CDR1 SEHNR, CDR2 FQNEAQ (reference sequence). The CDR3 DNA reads TGTGCCAGCAGCTTTCCGGACACCGGGGAGCTGTTTTTT. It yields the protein CASSFPDTGELFF.

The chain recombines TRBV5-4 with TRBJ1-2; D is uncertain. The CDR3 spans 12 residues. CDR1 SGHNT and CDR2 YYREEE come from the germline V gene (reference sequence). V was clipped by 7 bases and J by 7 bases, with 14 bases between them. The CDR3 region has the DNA TGTGCCAGCCATCTACCGCCCTTTGGCTACACCTTC. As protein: CASHLPPFGYTF. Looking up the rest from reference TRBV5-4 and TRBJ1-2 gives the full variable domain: ETGVTQSPTHLIKTRGQQVTLRCSSQSGHNTVSWYQQALGQGPQFIFQYYREEENGRGNFPPRFSGLQFPNYSSELNVNALELDDSALYLCASHLPPFGYTFGSGTRLTVV.

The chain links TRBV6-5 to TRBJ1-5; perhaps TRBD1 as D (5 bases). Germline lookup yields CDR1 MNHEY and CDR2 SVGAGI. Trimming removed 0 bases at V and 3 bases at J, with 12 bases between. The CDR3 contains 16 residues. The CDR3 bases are TGTGCCAGCAGTTACTCGGGTCAGGGCAACAATCAGCCCCAGCATTTT. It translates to CASSYSGQGNNQPQHF.

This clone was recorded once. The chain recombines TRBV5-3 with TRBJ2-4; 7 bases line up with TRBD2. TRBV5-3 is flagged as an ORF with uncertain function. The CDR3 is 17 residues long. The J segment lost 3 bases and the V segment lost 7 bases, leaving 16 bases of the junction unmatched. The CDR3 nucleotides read TGTGCCAGAGGGGGGGTAGCGCGAGGAAACGTCAAAAACATTCAGTACTTC. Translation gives CARGGVARGNVKNIQYF.

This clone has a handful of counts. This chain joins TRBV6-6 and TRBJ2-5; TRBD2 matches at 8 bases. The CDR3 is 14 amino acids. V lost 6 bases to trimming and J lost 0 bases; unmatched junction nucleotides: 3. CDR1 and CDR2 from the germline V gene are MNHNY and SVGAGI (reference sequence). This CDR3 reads CASSRGGNQETQYF. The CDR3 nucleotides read TGTGCCAGCAGCCGCGGGGGGAACCAAGAGACCCAGTACTTC.

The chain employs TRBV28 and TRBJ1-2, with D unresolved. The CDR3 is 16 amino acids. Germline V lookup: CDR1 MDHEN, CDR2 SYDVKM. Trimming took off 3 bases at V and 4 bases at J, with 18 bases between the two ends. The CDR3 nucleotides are TGTGCCAGCAGTTTTGAGCGGGGTCTTTCACCCTATGGCTACACCTTC. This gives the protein CASSFERGLSPYGYTF.

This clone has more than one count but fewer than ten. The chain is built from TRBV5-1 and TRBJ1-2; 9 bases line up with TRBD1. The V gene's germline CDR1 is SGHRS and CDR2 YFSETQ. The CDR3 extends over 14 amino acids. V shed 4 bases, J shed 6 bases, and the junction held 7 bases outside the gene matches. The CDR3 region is CASSLGDRVHGYTF. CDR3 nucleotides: TGCGCCAGCAGCCTAGGGGACAGGGTCCATGGCTACACCTTC.

CDR3: CASSQELTDTQYF. Here the CDR3 DNA reads TGTGCCAGCAGCCAAGAGCTAACAGATACGCAGTATTTT. The J gene is TRBJ2-3, the V gene TRBV14; no reliable D call. V lost 0 bases and J 3 bases, leaving 4 bases between the germline ends. Germline-derived CDR1 and CDR2 are SGHDN and FVKESK. The CDR3 totals 13 residues.

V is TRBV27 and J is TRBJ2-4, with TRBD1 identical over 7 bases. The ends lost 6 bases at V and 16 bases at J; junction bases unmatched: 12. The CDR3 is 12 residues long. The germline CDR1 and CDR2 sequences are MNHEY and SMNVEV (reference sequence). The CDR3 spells CASSTRQGPSYF. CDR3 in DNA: TGTGCCAGCAGCACTCGACAGGGACCGTCCTACTTC.

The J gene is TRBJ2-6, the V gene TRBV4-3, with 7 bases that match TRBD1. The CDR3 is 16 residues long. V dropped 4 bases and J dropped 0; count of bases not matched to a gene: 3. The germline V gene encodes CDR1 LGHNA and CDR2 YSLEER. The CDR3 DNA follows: TGCGCCAGCAGCCCGGGACAGTCCTCTGGGGCCAACGTCCTGACTTTC. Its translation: CASSPGQSSGANVLTF.

The CDR3 DNA follows: TGTGCCAGCAGTGGAGAGCGCGTCGCCTACGAGCAGTACTTC. Its protein is CASSGERVAYEQYF. The rearrangement uses TRBV2 and TRBJ2-7, with unresolved D. The length of the CDR3 is 14 residues. Germline V gives CDR1 SNHLY, CDR2 FYNNEI. Trimming cost V 4 bases and J 2 bases, with 12 bases left between them. The full variable domain, rest sourced from reference TRBV2 and TRBJ2-7, is EPEVTQTPSHQVTQMGQEVILRCVPISNHLYFYWYRQILGQKVEFLVSFYNNEISEKSEIFDDQFSVERPDGSNFTLKIRSTKLEDSAMYFCASSGERVAYEQYFGPGTRLTVT.

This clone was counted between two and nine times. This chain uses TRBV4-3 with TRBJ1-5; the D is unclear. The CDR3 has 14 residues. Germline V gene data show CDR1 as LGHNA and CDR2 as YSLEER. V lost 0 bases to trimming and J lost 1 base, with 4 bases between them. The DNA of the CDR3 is TGCGCCAGCAGCCAAGATATCAGCAATCAGCCCCAGCATTTT. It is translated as CASSQDISNQPQHF.

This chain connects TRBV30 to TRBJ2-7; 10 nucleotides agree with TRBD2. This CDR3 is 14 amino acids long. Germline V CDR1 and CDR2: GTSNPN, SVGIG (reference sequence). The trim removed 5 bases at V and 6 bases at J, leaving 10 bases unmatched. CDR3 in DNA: TGTGCCTGGGGAGCCGGGACTAGCGAATTCGAGCAGTACTTC. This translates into CAWGAGTSEFEQYF.

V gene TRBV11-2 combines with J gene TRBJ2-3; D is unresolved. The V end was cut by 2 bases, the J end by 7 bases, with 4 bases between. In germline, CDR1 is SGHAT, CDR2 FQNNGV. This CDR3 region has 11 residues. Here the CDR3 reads CASSLLNTQYF. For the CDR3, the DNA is TGTGCCAGCAGCTTACTAAATACGCAGTATTTT.

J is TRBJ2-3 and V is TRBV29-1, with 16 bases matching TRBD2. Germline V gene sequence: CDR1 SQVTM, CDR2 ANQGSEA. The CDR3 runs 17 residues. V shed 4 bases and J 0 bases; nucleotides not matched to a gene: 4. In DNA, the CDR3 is TGCAGCGTTGTTGGGACTAGCGGGGGGGAAAGCACAGATACGCAGTATTTT. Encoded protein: CSVVGTSGGESTDTQYF.

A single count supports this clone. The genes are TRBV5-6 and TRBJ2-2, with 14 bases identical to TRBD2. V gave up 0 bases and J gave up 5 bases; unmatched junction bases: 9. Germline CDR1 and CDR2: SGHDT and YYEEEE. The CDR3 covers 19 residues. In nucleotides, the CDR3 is TGTGCCAGCAGCTTGGTCTCGTTGGGACTAGCGGGAGAAACCGGGGAGCTGTTTTTT. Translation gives CASSLVSLGLAGETGELFF.

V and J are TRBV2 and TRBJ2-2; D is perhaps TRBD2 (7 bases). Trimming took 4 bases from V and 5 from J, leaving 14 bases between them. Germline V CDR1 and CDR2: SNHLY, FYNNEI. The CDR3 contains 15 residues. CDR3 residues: CASSGGGAGTGELFF. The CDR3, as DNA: TGTGCCAGCAGTGGGGGGGGCGCGGGGACCGGGGAGCTGTTTTTT. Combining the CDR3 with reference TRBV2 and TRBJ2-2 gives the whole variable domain EPEVTQTPSHQVTQMGQEVILRCVPISNHLYFYWYRQILGQKVEFLVSFYNNEISEKSEIFDDQFSVERPDGSNFTLKIRSTKLEDSAMYFCASSGGGAGTGELFFGEGSRLTVL.

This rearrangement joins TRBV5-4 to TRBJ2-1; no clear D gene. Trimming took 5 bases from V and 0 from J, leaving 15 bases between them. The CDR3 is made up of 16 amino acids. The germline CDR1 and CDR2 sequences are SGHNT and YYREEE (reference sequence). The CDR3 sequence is CASSMPENPSYNEQFF. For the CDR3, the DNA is TGTGCCAGCAGTATGCCCGAGAATCCCTCCTACAATGAGCAGTTCTTC.

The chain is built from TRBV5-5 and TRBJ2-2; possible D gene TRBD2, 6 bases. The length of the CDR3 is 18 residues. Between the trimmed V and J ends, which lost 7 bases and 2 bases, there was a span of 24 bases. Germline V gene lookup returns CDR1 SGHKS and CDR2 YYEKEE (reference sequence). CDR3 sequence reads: CASCPRDFSQVNTGELFF. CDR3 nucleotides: TGTGCCAGCTGCCCCCGGGACTTCTCACAAGTCAACACCGGGGAGCTGTTTTTT.

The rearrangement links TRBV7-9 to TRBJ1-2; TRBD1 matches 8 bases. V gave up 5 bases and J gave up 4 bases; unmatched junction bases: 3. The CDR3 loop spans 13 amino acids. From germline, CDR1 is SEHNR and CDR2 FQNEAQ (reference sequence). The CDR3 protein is CASSRTGGYGYTF. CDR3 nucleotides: TGTGCCAGCAGCCGTACAGGGGGCTATGGCTACACCTTC.